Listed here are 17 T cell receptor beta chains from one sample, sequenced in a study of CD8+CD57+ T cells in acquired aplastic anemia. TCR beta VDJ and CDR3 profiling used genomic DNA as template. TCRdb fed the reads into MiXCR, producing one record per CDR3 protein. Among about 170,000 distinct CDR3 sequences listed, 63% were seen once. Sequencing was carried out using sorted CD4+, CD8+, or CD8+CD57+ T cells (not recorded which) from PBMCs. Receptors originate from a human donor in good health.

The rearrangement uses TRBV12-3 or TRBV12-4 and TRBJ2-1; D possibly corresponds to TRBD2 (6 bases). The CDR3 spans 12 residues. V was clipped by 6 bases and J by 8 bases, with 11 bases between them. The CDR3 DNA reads TGTGCCAGCAGCTACTGGGGGGATGAGCAGTTCTTC. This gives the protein CASSYWGDEQFF.

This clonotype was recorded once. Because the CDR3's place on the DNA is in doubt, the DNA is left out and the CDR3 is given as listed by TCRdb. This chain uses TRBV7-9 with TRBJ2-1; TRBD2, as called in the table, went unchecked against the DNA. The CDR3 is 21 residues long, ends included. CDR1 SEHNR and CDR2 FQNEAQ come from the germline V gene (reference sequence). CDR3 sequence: CASSFYICSARDGRDYNEQFF.

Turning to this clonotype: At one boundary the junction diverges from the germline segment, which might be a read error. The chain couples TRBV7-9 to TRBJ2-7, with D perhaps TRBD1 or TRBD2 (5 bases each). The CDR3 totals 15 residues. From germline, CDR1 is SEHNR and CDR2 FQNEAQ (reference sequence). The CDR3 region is CASRHGAGSAYEQYF. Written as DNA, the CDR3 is TGCGCCAGCCGCCACGGGGCAGGGTCAGCCTACGAGCAGTACTTC.

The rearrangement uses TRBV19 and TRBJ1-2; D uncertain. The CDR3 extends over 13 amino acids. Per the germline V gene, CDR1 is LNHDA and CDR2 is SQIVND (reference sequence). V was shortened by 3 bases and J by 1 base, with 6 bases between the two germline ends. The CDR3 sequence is CASSIPRNYGYTF. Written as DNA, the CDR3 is TGTGCCAGTAGTATCCCCCGTAACTATGGCTACACCTTC.

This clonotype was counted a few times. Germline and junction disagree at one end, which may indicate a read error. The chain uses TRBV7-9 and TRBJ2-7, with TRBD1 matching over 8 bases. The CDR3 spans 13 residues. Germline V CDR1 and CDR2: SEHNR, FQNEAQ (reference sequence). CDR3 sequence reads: CASSQGASYEQYF. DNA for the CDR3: TGCGCCAGCAGTCAGGGGGCGTCGTACGAGCAGTACTTC.

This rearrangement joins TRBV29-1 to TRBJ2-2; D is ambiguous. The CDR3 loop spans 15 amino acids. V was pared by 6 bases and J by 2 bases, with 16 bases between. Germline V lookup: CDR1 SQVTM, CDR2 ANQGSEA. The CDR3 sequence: CSVNFPGLNTGELFF. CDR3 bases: TGCAGCGTCAATTTCCCGGGCCTCAACACCGGGGAGCTGTTTTTT.

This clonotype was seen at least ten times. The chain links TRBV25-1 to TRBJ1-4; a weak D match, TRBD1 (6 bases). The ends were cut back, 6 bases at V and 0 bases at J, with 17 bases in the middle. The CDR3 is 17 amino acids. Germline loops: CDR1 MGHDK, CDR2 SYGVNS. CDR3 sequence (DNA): TGTGCCAGCAGCGGGACATTACTTAGGACAACTAATGAAAAACTGTTTTTT. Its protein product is CASSGTLLRTTNEKLFF.

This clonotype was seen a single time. CDR3 bases: TGCAGGTTGGACCGGTCGGACTCCTACAATGAGCAGTTCTTC. It yields the protein CRLDRSDSYNEQFF. The rearrangement links TRBV20-1 to TRBJ2-1; the D is unclear. The germline CDR1 and CDR2 sequences are DFQATT and SNEGSKA (reference sequence). The CDR3 is 14 amino acids.

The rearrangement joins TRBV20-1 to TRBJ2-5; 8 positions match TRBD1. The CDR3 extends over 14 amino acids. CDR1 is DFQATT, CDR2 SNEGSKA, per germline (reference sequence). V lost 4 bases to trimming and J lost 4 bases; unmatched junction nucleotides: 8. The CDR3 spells CSANDRGARETQYF. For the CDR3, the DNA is TGCAGTGCTAACGACAGGGGAGCTCGAGAGACCCAGTACTTC.

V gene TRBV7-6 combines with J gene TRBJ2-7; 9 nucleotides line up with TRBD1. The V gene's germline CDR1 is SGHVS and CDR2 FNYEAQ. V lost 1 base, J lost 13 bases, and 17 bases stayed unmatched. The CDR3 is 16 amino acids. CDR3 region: CASSLVSGSGQGNYYF. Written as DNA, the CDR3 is TGTGCCAGCAGCTTAGTGTCGGGGTCGGGACAGGGTAATTATTACTTC.

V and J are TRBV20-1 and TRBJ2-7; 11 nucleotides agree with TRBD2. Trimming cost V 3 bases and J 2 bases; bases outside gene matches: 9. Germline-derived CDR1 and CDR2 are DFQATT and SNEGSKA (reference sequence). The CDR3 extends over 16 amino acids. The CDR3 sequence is CSASDPGTSGTYEQYF. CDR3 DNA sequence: TGCAGTGCTAGTGACCCCGGGACTAGCGGAACCTACGAGCAGTACTTC.

The CDR3 here is CATSEQGRTDTQYF. DNA of the CDR3: TGTGCCACCAGTGAACAGGGCCGCACAGATACGCAGTATTTT. The V and J genes are TRBV24-1 and TRBJ2-3, with D possibly TRBD1 on 6 matching bases. The V gene lost 4 bases and the J gene lost 1 base, with 8 bases spanning the gap. The germline gives CDR1 KGHDR, CDR2 SFDVKD. The CDR3 sequence is 14 residues long.

The CDR3 region has the DNA TGTGCCACCAGTGATACAGGGGGCCGGAGCTCCTACGAGCAGTACTTC. It specifies CATSDTGGRSSYEQYF. This chain uses TRBV24-1 with TRBJ2-7, with 9 bases matching TRBD1. CDR1 is KGHDR and CDR2 is SFDVKD in the germline V gene. The CDR3 sequence is 16 residues long. The ends lost 3 bases at V and 0 bases at J; junction bases unmatched: 5.

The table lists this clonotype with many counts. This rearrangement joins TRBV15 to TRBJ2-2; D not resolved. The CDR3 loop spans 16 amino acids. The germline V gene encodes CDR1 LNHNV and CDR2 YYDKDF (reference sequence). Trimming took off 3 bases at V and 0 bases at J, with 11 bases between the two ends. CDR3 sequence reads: CATSRPASANTGELFF. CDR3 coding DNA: TGTGCCACCAGCAGGCCAGCGAGCGCGAACACCGGGGAGCTGTTTTTT.

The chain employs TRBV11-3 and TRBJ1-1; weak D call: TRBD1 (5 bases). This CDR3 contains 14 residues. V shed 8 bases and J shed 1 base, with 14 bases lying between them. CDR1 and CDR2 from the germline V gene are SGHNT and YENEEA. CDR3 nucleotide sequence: TGTGCCAGCTACTTGTGGGGGACGAACACTGAAGCTTTCTTT. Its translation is CASYLWGTNTEAFF.

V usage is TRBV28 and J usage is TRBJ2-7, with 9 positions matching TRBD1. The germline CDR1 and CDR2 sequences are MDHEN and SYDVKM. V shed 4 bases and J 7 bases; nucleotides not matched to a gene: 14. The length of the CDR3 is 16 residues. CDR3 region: CASSSYRDRASGEQYF. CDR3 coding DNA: TGTGCCAGCAGTTCCTACCGGGACAGGGCGTCGGGGGAGCAGTACTTC.

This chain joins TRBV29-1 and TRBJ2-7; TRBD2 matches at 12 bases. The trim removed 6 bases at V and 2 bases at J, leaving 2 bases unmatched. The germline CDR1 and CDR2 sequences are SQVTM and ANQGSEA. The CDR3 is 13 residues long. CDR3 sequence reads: CSVLAGGTYEQYF. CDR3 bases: TGCAGCGTGCTAGCGGGGGGGACCTACGAGCAGTACTTC.